This TCR beta chain emerged from a study of CD8+ T cells in alopecia areata. Study observations and caveats: Lesional scalp, especially alopecia totalis/universalis, showed higher clonality than normal scalp.

Regarding treatment: oral pan-JAK inhibitor, 5-10 mg twice daily. Researchers took lesional scalp punch biopsies and peripheral blood from people who were alopecia areata patients. A FACSAria was used to sort CD4+ and CD8+ T cells. These cells came from PBMCs. Reverse transcription of extracted RNA yielded cDNA, which provided the sequencing template. Here immunoSEQ multiplex PCR was the method, and the copy in TCRdb shows in-frame clones only, minus some. Among about 280,000 clones listed, nearly 60% were seen once. A note on this clone: Its target is unknown.

The sequences come from CD4+ T cells sorted from blood, collected at week 24, from a patient treated with tofacitinib. This clonotype was sampled from a human donor with alopecia areata.

As DNA, the CDR3 is TGTGCCTGGAGCCCTAGGAGTAACTATGGCTACACCTTC. As protein: CAWSPRSNYGYTF. The chain couples TRBV30 to TRBJ1-2; the D is unclear. The V end lost 3 bases, the J end lost 1 base, and 9 bases lay between the germline ends. The CDR3 length is 13 residues. The germline V gene has CDR1 GTSNPN and CDR2 SVGIG (reference sequence).